This T cell receptor beta chain was found in a study of control samples from healthy donors and cancer patients. Only in-frame clones appear in the TCRdb table, and some are missing; sequencing was by immunoSEQ multiplex PCR. The data hold roughly 88,000 clones, with roughly nine tenths observed a single time. Material for sequencing was blood. The clonotype originates from a woman aged 25 to 39 in good health.

The CDR3 DNA follows: TGCGCCAGCAGCCCCAGTCGGGCGCTATTCAATCAGCCCCAGCATTTT. Translating it yields CASSPSRALFNQPQHF. The chain couples TRBV4-1 to TRBJ1-5; D is undetermined. V lost 4 bases to trimming and J lost 3 bases, with 16 bases between them. This CDR3 has 16 residues. Germline V CDR1 and CDR2: MGHRA, YSYEKL.